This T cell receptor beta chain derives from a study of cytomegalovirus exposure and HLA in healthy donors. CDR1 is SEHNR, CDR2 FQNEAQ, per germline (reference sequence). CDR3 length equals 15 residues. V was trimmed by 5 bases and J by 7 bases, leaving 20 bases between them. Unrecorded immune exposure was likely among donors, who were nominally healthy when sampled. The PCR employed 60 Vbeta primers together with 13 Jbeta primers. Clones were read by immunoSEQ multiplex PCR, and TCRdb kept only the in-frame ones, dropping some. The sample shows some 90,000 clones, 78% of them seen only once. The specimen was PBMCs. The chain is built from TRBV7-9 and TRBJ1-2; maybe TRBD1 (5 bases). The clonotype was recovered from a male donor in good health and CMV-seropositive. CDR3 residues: CASSPHTGQGGGYTF. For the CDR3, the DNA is TGTGCCAGCAGCCCCCATACGGGGCAGGGAGGTGGCTACACCTTC.